This T cell receptor beta chain was recovered during a study of tumor and adjacent non-tumor tissue in lung cancer. Looking at the study overall: Patients were aged roughly 31 to 76, 9 to 10 men and about five women, stage I to III. Study results and caveats: Compared with tumor, normal lung showed significantly lower TCR diversity. Higher tumor TCR diversity was associated with shorter survival.

The template was RNA from unsorted bulk tissue. This non-tumor lung sample came from over 3 cm beyond the tumor edge. Newly diagnosed lung cancer patients had thoracic surgery in China, August–November 2014, without prior chemotherapy. Germline assignment: CDR1 SQVTM and CDR2 ANQGSEA. CDR3 length equals 16 residues. With respect to this clonotype: Its cognate antigen is unknown. One end of the junction fails to match germline, which may point to a read error.

A modified ARM-PCR protocol with three rounds of nested PCR amplified TCRbeta. TCRdb reprocessed the multiplex PCR reads via MiXCR and lists one record per CDR3 protein. The data hold over 100,000 distinct CDR3 sequences, with about 65% observed a single time. The sample taken for sequencing was distant non-tumor lung tissue. This chain uses TRBV29-1 with TRBJ2-5, with 14 bases matching TRBD2. This clonotype was sampled from a man in his sixties with non-small cell lung cancer. CDR3 sequence: CNVARLAGGPRETQYF. The CDR3, as DNA: TGCAACGTTGCCAGACTAGCGGGAGGGCCTAGAGAGACCCAGTACTTC.